Following are 5 T cell receptor beta chains from one sample sequenced in a study of T-cell reconstitution after alpha-beta-depleted transplantation in children. Unique molecular identifiers featured in how the TCRbeta library was prepared. TCRdb recomputed calls from the PCR reads with MiXCR, one row per CDR3 protein. The sample records almost 250,000 distinct CDR3 sequences, roughly 23% being singletons. The sample in question was PBMCs, obtained before TCRalphabeta/CD19-depleted stem cell transplant. Receptor source: a girl aged 2-10 years with Fanconi anemia, due to receive a stem cell transplant.

Many counts were recorded for this clonotype. V gene TRBV20-1 combines with J gene TRBJ1-2; D call uncertain. The germline V gene encodes CDR1 DFQATT and CDR2 SNEGSKA (reference sequence). Trimming took off 1 base at V and 4 bases at J, with 4 bases between the two ends. The CDR3 is 11 amino acids. The CDR3 loop reads CSARVGYGYTF. The CDR3, as DNA: TGCAGTGCTAGAGTTGGCTATGGCTACACCTTC.

In DNA, the CDR3 is TGCAGCGTTGAAGACTGGGCGAGGGCAGATACGCAGTATTTT. Translated, it gives CSVEDWARADTQYF. This rearrangement joins TRBV29-1 to TRBJ2-3; tentatively, D is TRBD2 (5 bases). In germline, CDR1 is SQVTM, CDR2 ANQGSEA. The V end was cut by 0 bases, the J end by 4 bases, with 11 bases between. This CDR3 is 14 amino acids long.

This clonotype was counted ten times or more. CDR3 coding DNA: TGTGCCAGCAGCTTAGGGACCCTCCGGTCTACGCAGTATTTT. Translated: CASSLGTLRSTQYF. The gene calls are TRBV7-2 and TRBJ2-3, with D unresolved. Germline V lookup: CDR1 SGHTA, CDR2 FQGNSA. CDR3 length equals 14 residues. The V end lost 1 base, the J end lost 8 bases, and 13 bases lay between the germline ends.

This clonotype was counted only a few times. V and J are TRBV4-1 and TRBJ1-5, with TRBD1 matching over 9 bases. The CDR3 consists of 17 residues. J was trimmed by 2 bases and V by 1 base; bases with no gene match: 6. Germline V gene lookup returns CDR1 MGHRA and CDR2 YSYEKL. The CDR3 protein is CASSQVGQGEGNQPQHF. CDR3 DNA sequence: TGCGCCAGCAGCCAAGTGGGACAGGGAGAGGGCAATCAGCCCCAGCATTTT.

This clonotype was seen many times. The V call is TRBV12-3 or TRBV12-4, the J call TRBJ2-3, with D perhaps matching TRBD1 (5 bases). The CDR3 length is 15 residues. Trimming shortened V by 3 bases and J by 1 base, and 11 bases separated the two germline ends. CDR3 protein: CASSLRQFRTDTQYF. The CDR3 DNA sequence: TGTGCCAGCAGTTTGAGACAGTTTCGCACAGATACGCAGTATTTT.